The 3 T cell receptor beta chains below all came from one sample that was sequenced in a study of CD8 T cells in Susac syndrome. Random hexamers were used to reverse transcribe the RNA input (0.5 to 1 ug). MiXCR, applied by TCRdb to the immunoSEQ multiplex PCR reads, yields one record per CDR3 protein. The top ten hold roughly 0.21% of the sample, which has about 290,000 distinct CDR3 sequences, roughly 85% seen once. The specimen was CD8+ T cells from PBMCs. Source of these receptors: a human donor with multiple sclerosis.

This clonotype was seen a handful of times. CDR3 in amino acids: CASSYTRETQYF. As DNA, the CDR3 is TGTGCCAGTAGTTATACAAGAGAGACCCAGTACTTC. The rearrangement links TRBV19 to TRBJ2-5; D is undetermined. This CDR3 region has 12 residues. With 5 bases removed from V and 4 bases from J, the gap between germline ends came to 8 bases. Germline-derived CDR1 and CDR2 are LNHDA and SQIVND (reference sequence).

V and J are TRBV29-1 and TRBJ2-2; the D is unclear. V lost 6 bases, J lost 0 bases, and 5 bases lay in between. This CDR3 has 12 amino acids. The germline V gene has CDR1 SQVTM and CDR2 ANQGSEA. The CDR3 bases are TGCAGCGTCCGGGCGAACACCGGGGAGCTGTTTTTT. Translation: CSVRANTGELFF.

The J gene is TRBJ2-7, the V gene TRBV24-1; TRBD2 agrees at 7 bases. V was pared by 4 bases and J by 5 bases, with 4 bases of the junction left unmatched. In germline, CDR1 is KGHDR, CDR2 SFDVKD. This CDR3 is built from 13 residues. The CDR3 is CATSDWGGNEQYF. The CDR3 region has the DNA TGTGCCACCAGTGACTGGGGGGGGAACGAGCAGTACTTC.